The rows below give T cell receptor beta chains drawn from one sample of a study of blood T cell repertoires in COVID-19. TCRdb's copy holds only in-frame clones and misses some; the assay was immunoSEQ multiplex PCR. The sample lists some 160,000 clones; approximately 92% were seen once. Sequenced input: peripheral blood. All receptors derive from a woman in her sixties with active COVID-19. Both conserved end residues are part of each CDR3. D genes are given only for firm matches. Not every row has a clone size; where given, it reads once, few, many or a size class.

V gene	D gene	clone size	J gene	CDR3 protein	CDR3 DNA
TRBV28	TRBD1	.	TRBJ1-1	CASSEPSTGEGAFF	TGTGCCAGCAGTGAGCCATCGACAGGGGAGGGGGCTTTCTTT
TRBV2	.	.	TRBJ2-5	CASSGPGLYQETQYF	TGTGCCAGCAGCGGCCCTGGACTTTACCAAGAGACCCAGTACTTC
TRBV28	.	.	TRBJ2-1	CASTERGLIHPPEQFF	TGTGCCAGCACCGAAAGGGGACTCATTCACCCGCCTGAGCAGTTCTTC
TRBV4-2	TRBD2	.	TRBJ2-1	CASSQDVTGGGRRNEQFF	TGTGCCAGCAGCCAAGATGTCACCGGGGGCGGGAGGAGAAATGAGCAGTTCTTC
TRBV30	TRBD1	.	TRBJ2-5	CAWSVRGGVKTQYF	TGTGCCTGGAGTGTACGAGGGGGCGTGAAGACCCAGTACTTC
TRBV30	TRBD2	.	TRBJ2-2	CAWSSSGLSTGELFF	TGTGCCTGGAGTAGTAGCGGGCTCTCTACCGGGGAGCTGTTTTTT
TRBV6-2/TRBV6-3	TRBD2	.	TRBJ2-4	CASSYGWREVLAKNIQYF	TGTGCCAGCAGTTACGGGTGGCGGGAGGTGCTAGCCAAAAACATTCAGTACTTC
TRBV18	.	few	TRBJ1-5	CASSPGGSNQPQHF	TGTGCCAGCTCACCCGGAGGTAGCAATCAGCCCCAGCATTTT
TRBV12-3/TRBV12-4	.	.	TRBJ1-2	CASSLGQGYGYTF	TGTGCCAGCAGTTTAGGGCAGGGGTATGGCTACACCTTC
TRBV5-4	TRBD2	.	TRBJ2-7	CASSTGLAGVLHEQYF	TGTGCCAGCAGCACCGGACTAGCGGGAGTATTGCACGAGCAGTACTTC